This T cell receptor beta chain was identified in a study of Ad26.COV2.S vaccination and SARS-CoV-2 variants. Overall study results and limits: Measurement of non-spike TCR breadth gave similar results in vaccine and placebo recipients.

Stated treatment: around 19 received Ad26.COV2.S at low or high dose, single or two shots; 5 received placebo; per-sample allocation not given. Sampling took place 63 days after the first vaccine or placebo injection. Profiled with immunoSEQ multiplex PCR; TCRdb holds only in-frame clones, not every one. Here the sample spans 250,000 to 300,000 clones, around 87% being singletons. A note on this clone: Its antigen is still unknown.

The CDR3 length is 13 residues. V shed 1 base and J shed 3 bases, with 7 bases lying between them. From germline, CDR1 is SNHLY and CDR2 FYNNEI. The TCR comes from a person between 18 and 65 years old who received the Ad26.COV2.S COVID-19 vaccine or a placebo. Source: peripheral blood, taken in a trial of Ad26.COV2.S vaccine versus placebo. The rearrangement uses TRBV2 and TRBJ2-7, with no clear D. CDR3 loop: CASSEGADYEQYF. DNA of the CDR3: TGTGCCAGCAGTGAAGGGGCCGACTACGAGCAGTACTTC.